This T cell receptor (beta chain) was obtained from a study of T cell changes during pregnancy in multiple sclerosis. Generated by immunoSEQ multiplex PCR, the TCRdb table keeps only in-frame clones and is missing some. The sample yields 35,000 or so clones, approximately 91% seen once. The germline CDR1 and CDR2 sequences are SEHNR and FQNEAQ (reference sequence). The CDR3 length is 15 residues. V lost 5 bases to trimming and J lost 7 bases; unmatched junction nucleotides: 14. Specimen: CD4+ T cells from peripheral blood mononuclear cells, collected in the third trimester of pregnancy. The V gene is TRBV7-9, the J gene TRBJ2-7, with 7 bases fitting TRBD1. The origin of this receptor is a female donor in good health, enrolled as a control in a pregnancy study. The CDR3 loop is CASSQGTGAGEEQYF. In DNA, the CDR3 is TGTGCCAGCAGCCAAGGAACAGGGGCAGGTGAGGAGCAGTACTTC.